Shown below are 29 T cell receptor beta chains from a single sample sequenced in a study of cytomegalovirus exposure and HLA in healthy donors. Researchers ran the PCR with 60 Vbeta and 13 Jbeta primers. Libraries were prepared by immunoSEQ multiplex PCR; TCRdb keeps only in-frame clonotypes and omits some of them. The table includes roughly 120,000 clones, less than 85% detected once. The sample taken for sequencing was PBMCs. These receptors all stem from a woman between 35 and 50 years old in good health and CMV-seronegative.

The rearrangement links TRBV7-9 to TRBJ1-2; 8 bases are a match to TRBD1. V was clipped by 2 bases and J by 7 bases; unmatched bases: 6. Per germline, CDR1 SEHNR and CDR2 FQNEAQ (reference sequence). The CDR3 loop spans 14 amino acids. This CDR3 is CASSLQRQGAGYTF. The CDR3 nucleotides read TGTGCCAGCAGCTTACAGCGCCAGGGGGCTGGCTACACCTTC.

This chain links TRBV6-5 with TRBJ2-7; D gene ambiguous. This CDR3 has 13 residues. Per the germline V gene, CDR1 is MNHEY and CDR2 is SVGAGI. Trimming shortened V by 0 bases and J by 4 bases, and 7 bases separated the two germline ends. The CDR3 nucleotides are TGTGCCAGCAGTTACTCTCCCCCATACGAGCAGTACTTC. Translation: CASSYSPPYEQYF.

The rearrangement joins TRBV4-2 to TRBJ1-2; 8 nucleotides align to TRBD1. This CDR3 is built from 16 residues. Per the germline V gene, CDR1 is LGHNA and CDR2 is YNFKEQ. Trimming took 3 bases from V and 7 from J; bases not matched to a gene: 13. The CDR3 protein is CASSQANDRGPLGYTF. The CDR3 bases are TGTGCCAGCAGCCAGGCGAATGACAGGGGACCGCTTGGCTACACCTTC.

The count of this clone is one. The J gene is TRBJ2-1, the V gene TRBV5-1, with TRBD2 matching 7 bases. Germline assignment: CDR1 SGHRS and CDR2 YFSETQ. J lost 7 bases, V lost 4 bases, and 14 bases had no gene match. CDR3 size: 16 residues. The CDR3 coding sequence is TGCGCCAGCAGCCGACCCCCCGGGACTAAGGGTAATGAGCAGTTCTTC. Residues: CASSRPPGTKGNEQFF.

The chain is built from TRBV5-6 and TRBJ2-7; 9 positions match TRBD1. The CDR3 runs 13 residues. With V trimmed by 3 bases and J by 4 bases, 2 bases remained unmatched. The V gene's germline CDR1 is SGHDT and CDR2 YYEEEE. The CDR3 loop is CASSWGQGYEQYF. CDR3 coding DNA: TGTGCCAGCAGCTGGGGACAGGGATACGAGCAGTACTTC.

V gene TRBV16 combines with J gene TRBJ1-1, with 9 bases identical to TRBD1. V was clipped by 6 bases and J by 7 bases; unmatched bases: 6. CDR3 size: 13 residues. The germline CDR1 and CDR2 sequences are KGHSY and FQNENV. DNA for the CDR3: TGTGCCAGCAGACCACAGGGGGCCGGTGAAGCTTTCTTT. Its translation: CASRPQGAGEAFF.

The chain is built from TRBV5-1 and TRBJ2-1; 7 nucleotides line up with TRBD2. The CDR3 is 16 residues long. Trimming at V came to 4 bases and at J to 5 bases, leaving 12 bases not matched to a gene. The V gene's germline CDR1 is SGHRS and CDR2 YFSETQ. The CDR3 DNA reads TGCGCCAGCAGCATCCGGCCGCCTAGCGGTAACAATGAGCAGTTCTTC. This codes for CASSIRPPSGNNEQFF.

The genes are TRBV7-9 and TRBJ1-5; 8 positions match TRBD1. The CDR3 totals 14 residues. Losses at the gene ends were 5 bases for V and 7 bases for J; bases not matched to a gene: 7. Germline loops: CDR1 SEHNR, CDR2 FQNEAQ (reference sequence). The CDR3, as DNA: TGTGCCAGCAGCCGAGCAGGGGGCGGGCAGCCCCAGCATTTT. Translation gives CASSRAGGGQPQHF.

V and J are TRBV7-3 and TRBJ2-5; 16 bases are a match to TRBD2. The CDR3 length is 15 residues. The V gene's germline CDR1 is SGHTA and CDR2 FQGTGA. V shed 5 bases, J shed 5 bases, and the junction held 2 bases outside the gene matches. For the CDR3, the DNA is TGTGCCAGCAGCATGGGACTAGCGGGGGGGGAGACCCAGTACTTC. This translates into CASSMGLAGGETQYF.

The sample holds one count of this clone. This chain links TRBV4-3 with TRBJ1-2; TRBD1 aligns across 9 bases. Unmatched junction bases numbered 13, after V lost 1 base and J lost 1 base. This CDR3 has 19 residues. Per the germline V gene, CDR1 is LGHNA and CDR2 is YSLEER. In nucleotides, the CDR3 is TGCGCCAGCAGCCAAGTAACCGGGACAGGGCCTTTTATTAACTATGGCTACACCTTC. This gives the protein CASSQVTGTGPFINYGYTF.

The genes are TRBV29-1 and TRBJ1-6; TRBD1 matches at 7 bases. The CDR3 loop spans 13 amino acids. The ends lost 5 bases at V and 9 bases at J; junction bases unmatched: 7. Germline lookup yields CDR1 SQVTM and CDR2 ANQGSEA. CDR3 bases: TGCAGCGTTATAGACAGGGTCGGTTCACCCCTCCACTTT. Its translation: CSVIDRVGSPLHF.

The chain recombines TRBV6-1 with TRBJ1-4, with TRBD1 matching 8 bases. V dropped 5 bases and J dropped 8; count of bases not matched to a gene: 7. In germline, CDR1 is MNHNS, CDR2 SASEGT. The CDR3 totals 14 residues. CDR3 DNA: TGTGCCAGCAGTCCCGAGACAGGGGTCGAAAAACTGTTTTTT. Protein product: CASSPETGVEKLFF.

This rearrangement joins TRBV5-1 to TRBJ1-6; D call uncertain. Trimming took 4 bases from V and 6 from J, leaving 20 bases between them. There are 17 residues in the CDR3. The germline gives CDR1 SGHRS, CDR2 YFSETQ. The CDR3 protein is CASSLDIPGRGNSPLHF. The CDR3 DNA follows: TGCGCCAGCAGCCTAGACATTCCAGGACGGGGTAATTCACCCCTCCACTTT.

The rearrangement uses TRBV6-5 and TRBJ1-1, with D possibly TRBD1 on 6 matching bases. V dropped 6 bases and J dropped 3 bases, with 17 bases sitting between them. The CDR3 runs to 15 residues. Germline CDR1 and CDR2: MNHEY and SVGAGI. For the CDR3, the DNA is TGTGCCAGCAGCCGATCAAAACAGGGCTACACTGAAGCTTTCTTT. Encoded protein: CASSRSKQGYTEAFF.

The chain employs TRBV6-6 and TRBJ2-1; TRBD1 might be the D (6 bases). The V end lost 1 base, the J end lost 8 bases, and 12 bases lay between the germline ends. Germline V gene data show CDR1 as MNHNY and CDR2 as SVGAGI (reference sequence). The CDR3 contains 14 residues. The CDR3 loop is CASSYLDSRHEQFF. The CDR3, as DNA: TGTGCCAGCAGTTACTTGGACAGTAGGCATGAGCAGTTCTTC.

This clone has a handful of counts. V and J are TRBV6-1 and TRBJ1-2, with 7 positions matching TRBD1. CDR3 length: 12 residues. In germline, CDR1 is MNHNS, CDR2 SASEGT. With V trimmed by 7 bases and J by 7 bases, 6 bases remained unmatched. The CDR3 is CASNVDRAGYTF. CDR3 nucleotide sequence: TGTGCCAGCAACGTAGACAGGGCTGGCTACACCTTC.

J is TRBJ2-1 and V is TRBV6-1; 9 bases are shared with TRBD2. The V and J ends lost 2 bases and 9 bases, in that order; junction bases with no gene match: 8. CDR3 length: 15 amino acids. Germline V gene data show CDR1 as MNHNS and CDR2 as SASEGT. The CDR3 region has the DNA TGTGCCAGCAGTGAATGGATAGCGGGAGTGGGTGAGCAGTTCTTC. It specifies CASSEWIAGVGEQFF.

The rearrangement joins TRBV28 to TRBJ1-5, with a tentative D call TRBD1 (6 bases). This CDR3 has 14 amino acids. Germline CDR1 and CDR2: MDHEN and SYDVKM. The V gene lost 3 bases and the J gene lost 9 bases, with 15 bases spanning the gap. The CDR3 loop reads CASSFIWGRRPQHF. The DNA for the CDR3 is TGTGCCAGCAGTTTTATCTGGGGGCGGAGGCCCCAGCATTTT. Variable domain in full (rest from reference TRBV28 and TRBJ1-5): DVKVTQSSRYLVKRTGEKVFLECVQDMDHENMFWYRQDPGLGLRLIYFSYDVKMKEKGDIPEGYSVSREKKERFSLILESASTNQTSMYLCASSFIWGRRPQHFGDGTRLSIL.

This clone was picked up one time. The V and J genes are TRBV19 and TRBJ2-5, with 9 nucleotides matching TRBD1. The last part of the DNA fits TRBJ2-7 better; the J call may be wrong. This CDR3 is built from 17 residues. Germline V lookup: CDR1 LNHDA, CDR2 SQIVND (reference sequence). The CDR3 sequence: CASSQGQGRPWSAEQYF. The CDR3 coding sequence is TGTGCCAGTAGTCAGGGACAGGGTCGTCCGTGGTCGGCCGAGCAGTACTTC.

The chain has TRBV27 and TRBJ2-7; 10 bases are a match to TRBD2. V lost 6 bases, J lost 6 bases, and 8 bases stayed unmatched. This CDR3 has 14 residues. Germline lookup yields CDR1 MNHEY and CDR2 SMNVEV (reference sequence). CDR3 in DNA: TGTGCCAGCAGCAGAGCGGGGGGGCTAGTCGAGCAGTACTTC. Its protein product is CASSRAGGLVEQYF.

This clone was seen a few times. The rearrangement links TRBV19 to TRBJ1-2, with a tentative D call TRBD1 (6 bases). CDR3 length equals 12 residues. V lost 4 bases, J lost 8 bases, and 11 bases lay in between. The germline gives CDR1 LNHDA, CDR2 SQIVND (reference sequence). This chain's CDR3 is CASSRTGIGYTF. For the CDR3, the DNA is TGTGCCAGTAGTAGAACAGGGATCGGCTACACCTTC. The variable domain in full, completed from reference TRBV19 and TRBJ1-2, reads DGGITQSPKYLFRKEGQNVTLSCEQNLNHDAMYWYRQDPGQGLRLIYYSQIVNDFQKGDIAEGYSVSREKKESFPLTVTSAQKNPTAFYLCASSRTGIGYTFGSGTRLTVV.

The DNA of the CDR3 is TGTGCCAGCAGCTTGGAGGGGGGCGGGAGATCCTACGAGCAGTACTTC. It is translated as CASSLEGGGRSYEQYF. V gene TRBV5-4 combines with J gene TRBJ2-7, with D possibly being TRBD2 (7 bases). Trimming took 0 bases from V and 1 from J, leaving 14 bases between them. CDR1 is SGHNT, CDR2 YYREEE, per germline (reference sequence). The CDR3 length is 16 residues.

The chain employs TRBV5-1 and TRBJ2-1, with TRBD2 identical over 12 bases. V gave up 2 bases and J gave up 7 bases; unmatched junction bases: 4. The CDR3 consists of 15 residues. The germline CDR1 and CDR2 sequences are SGHRS and YFSETQ. For the CDR3, the DNA is TGCGCCAGCAGCTTCTTGACTAGCGGGAGTAATGAGCAGTTCTTC. Translating gives CASSFLTSGSNEQFF.

This clone has just a few counts. This chain joins TRBV5-1 and TRBJ2-7, with 12 bases fitting TRBD2. The germline CDR1 and CDR2 sequences are SGHRS and YFSETQ. Trimming cost V 4 bases and J 5 bases; bases outside gene matches: 10. This CDR3 has 16 residues. In DNA, the CDR3 is TGCGCCAGCAGCCCACTGGCTAGCGGGGGGGCCGACGAGCAGTACTTC. Encoded protein: CASSPLASGGADEQYF.

The chain recombines TRBV6-1 with TRBJ1-5; D ambiguous. Trimming removed 1 base from V and 7 bases from J, with 8 bases in between. Germline loops: CDR1 MNHNS, CDR2 SASEGT. The CDR3 totals 13 residues. The CDR3 loop reads CASSEVREQPQHF. The CDR3 DNA reads as TGTGCCAGCAGTGAAGTTCGGGAACAGCCCCAGCATTTT.

The V call is TRBV4-2, the J call TRBJ2-7; the match to TRBD2 covers 9 bases. Germline V lookup: CDR1 LGHNA, CDR2 YNFKEQ. The CDR3 runs to 17 residues. The trim removed 0 bases at V and 2 bases at J, leaving 8 bases unmatched. The CDR3 nucleotides are TGTGCCAGCAGCCAAGAAGGGCCTGCGGGGGGGACCTACGAGCAGTACTTC. Its protein is CASSQEGPAGGTYEQYF.

This clone was picked up a small number of times. The chain employs TRBV6-4 and TRBJ2-2; D perhaps matches TRBD2 (5 bases). The CDR3 covers 12 residues. The V gene's germline CDR1 is MRHNA and CDR2 SNTAGT. The V end lost 8 bases, the J end lost 1 base, and 5 bases lay between the germline ends. CDR3 sequence: CASRENTGELFF. In DNA, the CDR3 is TGTGCCAGCCGGGAGAACACCGGGGAGCTGTTTTTT.

The chain is built from TRBV5-4 and TRBJ2-6; the D is unclear. This CDR3 region has 15 residues. V was trimmed by 4 bases and J by 2 bases, leaving 10 bases between them. CDR1 and CDR2 (germline): SGHNT, YYREEE (reference sequence). CDR3 region: CASSLGPTGANVLTF. Here the CDR3 DNA reads TGTGCCAGCAGCCTAGGTCCCACTGGGGCCAACGTCCTGACTTTC. The whole variable domain, remainder taken from reference TRBV5-4 and TRBJ2-6, is ETGVTQSPTHLIKTRGQQVTLRCSSQSGHNTVSWYQQALGQGPQFIFQYYREEENGRGNFPPRFSGLQFPNYSSELNVNALELDDSALYLCASSLGPTGANVLTFGAGSRLTVL.

As regards this clone: The junction departs from the called germline gene at one end, perhaps through a read error. Within the sample, other DNA sequences also encode this same CDR3. The chain joins TRBV18 to TRBJ2-7; 9 nucleotides align to TRBD1. CDR1 and CDR2 (germline): KGHSH, LQKENI. The CDR3 contains 15 residues. In DNA, the CDR3 is TGTGCCAGCTCACCGAATTCCGGGACAGGGAACGAACAGTACTTC. It codes for CASSPNSGTGNEQYF.